What follows are 8 T cell receptor beta chains derived from one specimen sequenced in a study of CD8 T cells in Susac syndrome (dated by TCRdb to between 2018 and 2021). The method behind the library was the immunoSEQ multiplex PCR assay. RNA was extracted using the RNeasy kit, and about 0.45 to 1 ug of the RNA was reverse transcribed with random hexamers. The public reads were reanalyzed by TCRdb: fastp trimming at Q25, MiXCR alignment, in-frame beta chains only. For every CDR3 protein sequence, its rows merge into one entry that carries the most common genes and DNA. The sample table lists under 95,000 distinct CDR3 sequences, roughly 94% of them with a count of one. The ten top clones hold about 0.3% of the sample. Sequencing used CD4+ T cells from PBMCs. All receptors derive from a human donor with Susac syndrome.

This clonotype is a singleton in its sample. The chain combines TRBV25-1 with TRBJ2-7; D is perhaps TRBD2 (6 bases). The V end lost 3 bases, the J end lost 6 bases, and 12 bases lay between the germline ends. CDR3 size: 13 residues. Germline CDR1 and CDR2: MGHDK and SYGVNS. CDR3 in DNA: TGTGCCAGCAGTGATATCGGGGGTGGCGAGCAGTACTTC. Its protein is CASSDIGGGEQYF.

This clonotype appeared a single time. V and J are TRBV5-1 and TRBJ1-1, with 10 bases identical to TRBD1. The CDR3 runs to 14 residues. Unmatched junction bases numbered 4, after V lost 4 bases and J lost 4 bases. The germline CDR1 and CDR2 sequences are SGHRS and YFSETQ. CDR3 bases: TGCGCCAGCAGCGAAAGGACAGGGGGCACTGAAGCTTTCTTT. It yields the protein CASSERTGGTEAFF.

V is TRBV12-3 or TRBV12-4 and J is TRBJ1-6; D perhaps matches TRBD1 (6 bases). The CDR3 sequence is 15 residues long. The V end lost 5 bases, the J end lost 10 bases, and 18 bases lay between the germline ends. The CDR3 DNA is TGTGCCAGCAGTGGCAGGGGAAGGGAGAGATCACCCCTCCACTTT. Residues: CASSGRGRERSPLHF.

The rearrangement links TRBV7-8 to TRBJ1-2; 7 nucleotides agree with TRBD1. V was clipped by 0 bases and J by 2 bases; unmatched bases: 0. The CDR3 contains 14 residues. CDR1 is SGHVS, CDR2 FQNEAQ, per germline. The CDR3 here is CASSLAGQNYGYTF. Here the CDR3 DNA reads TGTGCCAGCAGCTTAGCGGGACAGAACTATGGCTACACCTTC.

The chain recombines TRBV9 with TRBJ2-1; TRBD2 matches 10 bases. The CDR3 totals 15 residues. The germline V gene encodes CDR1 SGDLS and CDR2 YYNGEE. V trimming: 0 bases; J trimming: 4 bases; junction bases outside the gene matches: 1. The CDR3 DNA reads as TGTGCCAGCAGCGTAGCTAGCGGGGGTTACAATGAGCAGTTCTTC. It is translated as CASSVASGGYNEQFF.

CDR3 region: CASSAGTENNQPQHF. The CDR3 nucleotides read TGTGCCAGCAGCGCCGGGACCGAGAACAATCAGCCCCAGCATTTT. The chain combines TRBV12-3 or TRBV12-4 with TRBJ1-5; D is perhaps TRBD1 (5 bases). V was pared by 6 bases and J by 3 bases, with 15 bases between. The CDR3 sequence is 15 residues long.

This clonotype was observed a single time. The chain combines TRBV6-2 or TRBV6-3 with TRBJ2-7; D possibly matches TRBD1 or TRBD2 (5 bases each). V dropped 7 bases and J dropped 3 bases, with 22 bases sitting between them. The CDR3 runs to 16 residues. CDR1 MNHEY and CDR2 SVGEGT come from the germline V gene. For the CDR3, the DNA is TGTGCCAGCAACGACAAAACCGGGACGCTGATCTACGAGCAGTACTTC. It is translated as CASNDKTGTLIYEQYF.

The CDR3: CASRTIGTGRISGANVLTF. The CDR3 region has the DNA TGTGCCAGCAGAACAATAGGGACAGGGCGTATCTCTGGGGCCAACGTCCTGACTTTC. The V call is TRBV6-1, the J call TRBJ2-6, with 9 positions matching TRBD1. Germline CDR1 MNHNS, CDR2 SASEGT. V dropped 6 bases and J dropped 0; count of bases not matched to a gene: 12. This CDR3 spans 19 amino acids.